This T cell receptor beta chain is from a study of T cell responses to AZD1222 COVID-19 vaccine. In regard to this clone: What it binds is unknown.

Study-level points and caveats: Mostly white British, mostly female donors; authors suggested clonal diversity may be underestimated. Two AZD1222 administrations were followed by greater Spike-specific TCR breadth and depth.

The repertoire was sequenced with immunoSEQ multiplex PCR; TCRdb's copy has only in-frame clones and lacks some. The table shows about 54,000 clones, with approximately 86% occurring only once. The sequencing here drew on peripheral blood, taken 28 days after the second AZD1222 dose. This TCR derives from an adult who received the AZD1222 COVID-19 vaccine.

The CDR3 loop is CASRLQVPFNQPQHF. The CDR3 nucleotides are TGTGCCAGCAGGCTGCAGGTGCCTTTCAATCAGCCCCAGCATTTT. This chain connects TRBV6-5 to TRBJ1-5; D remains ambiguous. CDR1 and CDR2 (germline): MNHEY, SVGAGI. The length of the CDR3 is 15 residues. With 6 bases removed from V and 3 bases from J, the gap between germline ends came to 15 bases.